Included here is one TCR beta chain sequence, with context. Its specificity is not known. The entire patient cohort was treatment-naive prior to thyroid surgery. CDR1 MRHNA and CDR2 SNTAGT come from the germline V gene. The V and J ends lost 4 bases and 7 bases respectively, with 8 bases between them. This CDR3 comprises 13 residues. Per the original methods: For papillary thyroid cancer, a distant-metastasis classifier was constructed from CDR3 differences observed across clinicopathological groups. TCRdb used MiXCR to call clones anew from the PCR reads. TCRdb, not the authors, supplied the V and J calls. The data contain about 45,000 clones, roughly 4% of them seen just once; the ten biggest clones take up 9.8%. This entry is derived from a study of metastatic and nonmetastatic thyroid tumors. Study-wide context: Across peripheral blood and tumor or nodule tissue samples taken from malignant and benign thyroid patients, the repertoires were compared with one another.

Study-level results: Patients with malignant thyroid tumors reportedly had significantly higher TCR beta diversity than those with benign nodules, in blood and tumor.

Input material: blood. This TCR was sampled from a female donor with papillary thyroid cancer or a benign thyroid nodule (not recorded which). Some clones in this sample may be carry-over from other donors' samples. J is TRBJ1-6 and V is TRBV6-4; D uncertain. CDR3 nucleotide sequence: TGTGCCAGCAGTGGGGAAGAAAATTCACCCCTCCACTTT. It specifies CASSGEENSPLHF.